Presented here are 32 T cell receptor beta chains from one specimen sequenced in a study of T cells in Graves' hyperthyroidism and ophthalmopathy. RNA transcripts served as the template for amplifying TCR beta CDR3 regions. The HTBI primer set was used in a first-round RT-PCR of the TCR CDR3. TCRdb re-called the multiplex PCR reads through MiXCR, storing one row per CDR3 protein. The table has 200,000 to 250,000 distinct CDR3 sequences, roughly 17% seen once. What was sequenced was blood. These receptors came from a man aged 50 or older with Graves' hyperthyroidism.

The chain uses TRBV11-3 and TRBJ2-6, with D unresolved. CDR3 size: 15 residues. The V gene's germline CDR1 is SGHNT and CDR2 YENEEA. The V and J ends lost 1 base and 4 bases respectively, with 8 bases between them. CDR3 bases: TGTGCCAGCAGCTTAGCACCCGGAGGGGCCAACGTCCTGACTTTC. It translates to CASSLAPGGANVLTF.

V and J are TRBV6-1 and TRBJ1-1; 7 nucleotides agree with TRBD1. With 6 bases clipped from V and 2 bases from J, the junction kept 12 bases outside the gene matches. The CDR3 has 16 amino acids. CDR1 MNHNS and CDR2 SASEGT come from the germline V gene. CDR3 residues: CASRESRDSSNTEAFF. Here the CDR3 DNA reads TGTGCCAGCAGGGAATCCCGGGACAGTTCAAACACTGAAGCTTTCTTT.

The V gene is TRBV29-1, the J gene TRBJ2-1; 9 nucleotides align to TRBD2. This CDR3 has 13 residues. J gave up 4 bases and V 6 bases, and 4 bases lay outside the gene matches. From germline, CDR1 is SQVTM and CDR2 ANQGSEA. The CDR3 here is CSVGLATYNEQFF. Here the CDR3 DNA reads TGCAGCGTCGGACTAGCGACGTACAATGAGCAGTTCTTC.

In this sample, this clonotype turned up many times. The J gene is TRBJ2-1, the V gene TRBV7-2, with D perhaps TRBD1 (5 bases). There are 15 residues in the CDR3. V was trimmed by 1 base and J by 0 bases, leaving 7 bases between them. The germline CDR1 and CDR2 sequences are SGHTA and FQGNSA. In DNA, the CDR3 is TGTGCCAGCAGCTTAGTACAGGACTCCTACAATGAGCAGTTCTTC. Residues: CASSLVQDSYNEQFF.

Regarding this clonotype: One base away lies a much larger clone, so this may be a sequencing read error. This chain connects TRBV5-1 to TRBJ2-2, with a weak D call TRBD1 (6 bases). Germline lookup yields CDR1 SGHRS and CDR2 YFSETQ. CDR3 length equals 15 residues. CDR3 amino acids: CACSLQGSNTGELFF. The CDR3 DNA sequence: TGCGCCTGCAGCTTACAGGGTTCGAACACCGGGGAGCTGTTTTTT.

Many counts were recorded for this clonotype. The J gene is TRBJ2-7, the V gene TRBV18; D remains ambiguous. Trimming stripped 1 base from V and 3 bases from J, with 4 bases between. CDR3 size: 12 residues. Germline CDR1 reads KGHSH; CDR2 reads LQKENI. The CDR3 bases are TGTGCCAGCTCACCACGAGGCTACGAGCAGTACTTC. Protein product: CASSPRGYEQYF.

This clonotype was observed many times. The chain combines TRBV7-3 with TRBJ2-7, with D tentatively TRBD1 (6 bases). The germline V and J ends were trimmed by 4 bases and 6 bases, with 16 bases remaining between them. Germline loops: CDR1 SGHTA, CDR2 FQGTGA. The CDR3 extends over 14 amino acids. CDR3 in DNA: TGTGCCAGCAGCTCCACTGGGGGCAGCGGCGAGCAGTACTTC. Translation gives CASSSTGGSGEQYF.

Ten or more counts support this clonotype. J is TRBJ1-5 and V is TRBV12-3 or TRBV12-4; 9 positions match TRBD1. Trimming removed 6 bases from V and 7 bases from J; junction bases left unmatched: 10. The CDR3 contains 15 residues. The CDR3 DNA reads TGTGCCAGCAGGGGTAACAGGGGGCCGGGACAGCCCCAGCATTTT. It specifies CASRGNRGPGQPQHF.

The rearrangement joins TRBV4-2 to TRBJ2-7, with D unclear. Looked up from germline, CDR1 is LGHNA and CDR2 is YNFKEQ. Trimming shortened V by 0 bases and J by 2 bases, and 8 bases separated the two germline ends. The CDR3 has 14 residues. The CDR3, as DNA: TGTGCCAGCAGCCAAGAGGCGCCAACCTACGAGCAGTACTTC. Protein product: CASSQEAPTYEQYF.

Ten or more counts support this clonotype. This sequence joins TRBV15 and TRBJ1-2; D gene ambiguous. The germline V and J ends were trimmed by 0 bases and 3 bases, with 8 bases remaining between them. The CDR3 loop spans 14 amino acids. CDR1 is LNHNV and CDR2 is YYDKDF in the germline V gene (reference sequence). CDR3 sequence: CATSRDHRDYGYTF. CDR3 in DNA: TGTGCCACCAGCAGAGATCATCGAGACTATGGCTACACCTTC.

This clonotype was recorded a few times. The V call is TRBV5-6, the J call TRBJ2-5, with 9 bases lining up with TRBD1. J gave up 5 bases and V 4 bases, and 9 bases lay outside the gene matches. From germline, CDR1 is SGHDT and CDR2 YYEEEE. This CDR3 is 15 amino acids long. Here the CDR3 reads CASSRDTGGLETQYF. CDR3 sequence (DNA): TGTGCCAGCAGCCGAGATACAGGGGGCTTGGAGACCCAGTACTTC.

The chain combines TRBV12-3 or TRBV12-4 with TRBJ2-1; D may be TRBD2 (5 bases). The CDR3 runs to 15 residues. Trimming removed 3 bases from V and 1 base from J, with 10 bases in between. The CDR3 DNA reads TGTGCCAGCAGTTTTGGTAGCGTGTCCTACAATGAGCAGTTCTTC. Translated, it gives CASSFGSVSYNEQFF.

This clonotype has only a few counts. This clone may be a read error of a much larger clone one base away. The V and J genes are TRBV29-1 and TRBJ2-1, with 7 bases lining up with TRBD1. CDR1 and CDR2 (germline): SQVTM, ANQGSEA. The CDR3 covers 11 residues. The DNA for the CDR3 is TGCAGCGGGGACAGAGGCAATGAGCAGCTCTTC. This gives the protein CSGDRGNEQLF.

The V gene is TRBV15, the J gene TRBJ1-1; D remains unclear. V shed 6 bases and J shed 3 bases, with 17 bases lying between them. The CDR3 sequence is 15 residues long. CDR1 is LNHNV, CDR2 YYDKDF, per germline (reference sequence). CDR3 DNA: TGTGCCACCAGTAGAACTCCCCTGGGAGACACTGAAGCTTTCTTT. Translation gives CATSRTPLGDTEAFF.

This clonotype was detected ten times or more. The chain joins TRBV7-8 to TRBJ2-7; 7 bases are a match to TRBD1. Per germline, CDR1 SGHVS and CDR2 FQNEAQ. The CDR3 totals 14 residues. The V gene end was trimmed by 5 bases and the J gene end by 0 bases; junction bases not matched to a gene: 4. This CDR3 is CASSVDRISYEQYF. CDR3 DNA sequence: TGTGCCAGCAGCGTGGACAGGATCTCCTACGAGCAGTACTTC.

This clonotype was detected many times. V usage is TRBV11-2 and J usage is TRBJ2-7; 13 nucleotides match TRBD2. The CDR3 has 14 residues. V lost 5 bases to trimming and J lost 3 bases; unmatched junction nucleotides: 1. In germline, CDR1 is SGHAT, CDR2 FQNNGV. CDR3 coding DNA: TGTGCCAGCAGCCGGACTAGCGGGAGCTACGAGCAGTACTTC. Translating it yields CASSRTSGSYEQYF. Complete variable domain (other parts from reference TRBV11-2 and TRBJ2-7): EAGVAQSPRYKIIEKRQSVAFWCNPISGHATLYWYQQILGQGPKLLIQFQNNGVVDDSQLPKDRFSAERLKGVDSTLKIQPAKLEDSAVYLCASSRTSGSYEQYFGPGTRLTVT.

This clonotype was detected ten times or more. V is TRBV12-3 or TRBV12-4 and J is TRBJ2-7; maybe TRBD1 (6 bases). Trimming removed 5 bases from V and 5 bases from J, with 13 bases in between. There are 13 residues in the CDR3. For the CDR3, the DNA is TGTGCCAGCAGTCTTGACAGGTTCCACGAGCAGTACTTC. As protein: CASSLDRFHEQYF.

The table lists this clonotype with many counts. The CDR3 region is CASSPNLGGQETQYF. The CDR3 coding sequence is TGTGCCAGCAGCCCCAACTTGGGGGGCCAAGAGACCCAGTACTTC. This chain uses TRBV11-2 with TRBJ2-5; perhaps TRBD2 as D (6 bases). The length of the CDR3 is 15 residues. V was cut by 5 bases and J by 1 base, with 14 bases left in between. The germline gives CDR1 SGHAT, CDR2 FQNNGV.

This clonotype has at least ten counts. One junction end disagrees with the germline gene, perhaps due to a read error. The chain is built from TRBV7-2 and TRBJ2-7; 8 bases fit TRBD1. CDR3 size: 15 residues. Germline loops: CDR1 SGHTA, CDR2 FQGNSA. Written as DNA, the CDR3 is TGTGCCAGCAGCATAGCCGCCTCAACAGGGGGCGAGCAGTACTTC. Amino acids: CASSIAASTGGEQYF. Full variable domain (outside the CDR3, taken from reference TRBV7-2 and TRBJ2-7): GAGVSQSPSNKVTEKGKDVELRCDPISGHTALYWYRQSLGQGLEFLIYFQGNSAPDKSGLPSDRFSAERTGGSVSTLTIQRTQQEDSAVYLCASSIAASTGGEQYFGPGTRLTVT.

This clonotype was observed at least ten times. This chain uses TRBV12-3 or TRBV12-4 with TRBJ2-2; 12 positions agree with TRBD2. This CDR3 comprises 17 residues. V shed 4 bases and J 4 bases; nucleotides not matched to a gene: 7. CDR3 protein: CASSSASGRAGTGELFF. DNA for the CDR3: TGTGCCAGCAGTTCCGCTAGCGGGAGGGCCGGCACCGGGGAGCTGTTTTTT.

This clonotype was picked up many times. The chain joins TRBV29-1 to TRBJ2-5; D might be TRBD1 or TRBD2, each matching 6 bases. With 4 bases removed from V and 0 bases from J, the gap between germline ends came to 12 bases. CDR1 and CDR2 (germline): SQVTM, ANQGSEA. The CDR3 covers 14 residues. The DNA for the CDR3 is TGCAGCGTTGGAGGGGGGAGCCACCAAGAGACCCAGTACTTC. It specifies CSVGGGSHQETQYF.

The chain links TRBV20-1 to TRBJ2-7, with 7 positions matching TRBD2. Germline-derived CDR1 and CDR2 are DFQATT and SNEGSKA (reference sequence). The CDR3 runs 16 residues. With V trimmed by 6 bases and J by 1 base, 15 bases remained unmatched. CDR3 in DNA: TGCAGTGCAGACCCGATGGGTGGGACTATTTCCTACGAGCAGTACTTC. The encoded protein is CSADPMGGTISYEQYF.

With respect to this clonotype: This sequence may be a read error, since a much larger clone differs from it by one base. The rearrangement joins TRBV7-2 to TRBJ2-5, with a tentative D call TRBD1 (5 bases). From germline, CDR1 is SGHTA and CDR2 FQGNSA. V gave up 4 bases and J gave up 9 bases, with 15 bases separating them. This CDR3 region has 13 residues. CDR3: CASSSQGRQAQYF. CDR3 in DNA: TGTGCCAGCAGCTCCCAGGGCAGGCAGGCCCAGTACTTC.

Comment on this clonotype: This CDR3 is missing its conserved last phenylalanine or tryptophan, likely due to a read error. The J gene is TRBJ2-1, the V gene TRBV11-3; 11 bases match TRBD2. J lost 5 bases, V lost 6 bases, and 6 bases had no gene match. This CDR3 comprises 15 residues. Germline V CDR1 and CDR2: SGHNT, YENEEA. CDR3 protein: CASSPLAGVDNEQFL. CDR3 bases: TGTGCCAGCAGTCCACTAGCGGGAGTAGACAATGAGCAGTTCCTC.

The V call is TRBV20-1, the J call TRBJ2-2; the D gene could be TRBD1 or TRBD2 (5 bases each). The CDR3 length is 15 residues. Germline V gene data show CDR1 as DFQATT and CDR2 as SNEGSKA (reference sequence). The ends were cut back, 6 bases at V and 1 base at J, with 15 bases in the middle. The CDR3: CSASHGGKNTGELFF. The CDR3 DNA reads TGCAGTGCCAGCCATGGGGGAAAGAACACCGGGGAGCTGTTTTTT.

This clonotype came up many times. The chain's CDR3 is CASSQDFNSGADTQYF. CDR3 DNA sequence: TGTGCCAGCAGCCAAGATTTTAATAGCGGGGCAGATACGCAGTATTTT. This chain connects TRBV4-2 to TRBJ2-3; TRBD2 matches 8 bases. The CDR3 spans 16 residues. Germline CDR1 is LGHNA and CDR2 is YNFKEQ. The trim removed 0 bases at V and 4 bases at J, leaving 6 bases unmatched.

The V gene is TRBV11-3, the J gene TRBJ1-2; D ambiguous. The CDR3 sequence is 12 residues long. V lost 2 bases and J lost 8, with 9 bases in between. Per germline, CDR1 SGHNT and CDR2 YENEEA. The CDR3, as DNA: TGTGCCAGCAGCTTAAATGGTCAGGGCTACACCTTC. It yields the protein CASSLNGQGYTF.

CDR3 in DNA: TGTGCCAGCAGCCAAGGGTATAGGGTTCCACACTACGAGCAGTACTTC. It is translated as CASSQGYRVPHYEQYF. The V gene is TRBV14, the J gene TRBJ2-7; D unresolved. This CDR3 is 16 amino acids long. V was trimmed by 1 base and J by 3 bases, leaving 16 bases between them. The germline V gene encodes CDR1 SGHDN and CDR2 FVKESK.

The CDR3 reads CASSLVTGPSNQPQHF. Written as DNA, the CDR3 is TGTGCCAGCAGTTTAGTGACAGGCCCTAGCAATCAGCCCCAGCATTTT. This sequence joins TRBV12-3 or TRBV12-4 and TRBJ1-5, with a weak D call TRBD1 (6 bases). This CDR3 comprises 16 residues. The V end was cut by 1 base, the J end by 0 bases, with 10 bases between.

The chain carries TRBV29-1 and TRBJ2-7; the D gene is possibly TRBD1 (6 bases). Per germline, CDR1 SQVTM and CDR2 ANQGSEA. V was trimmed by 7 bases and J by 5 bases, leaving 15 bases between them. CDR3 size: 12 residues. CDR3 nucleotides: TGCAGCGCCCCTGCCAGGGGAAACGAGCAGTACTTC. It encodes CSAPARGNEQYF.

This clonotype was seen many times. This chain joins TRBV10-3 and TRBJ2-3; D gene unclear. In germline, CDR1 is ENHRY, CDR2 SYGVKD. This CDR3 comprises 13 residues. Deletions cut 2 bases from V and 3 bases from J, with 6 bases between. DNA for the CDR3: TGTGCCATCAGTGAGGACGGGACAGATACGCAGTATTTT. This translates into CAISEDGTDTQYF.

The chain couples TRBV10-2 to TRBJ2-7; possibly TRBD1 for D (6 bases). Germline V gives CDR1 WSHSY, CDR2 SAAADI. V shed 3 bases and J shed 5 bases, with 14 bases lying between them. The CDR3 length is 14 residues. The CDR3 sequence: CASSEEGEPNEQYF. Here the CDR3 DNA reads TGCGCCAGCAGTGAAGAGGGGGAGCCGAACGAGCAGTACTTC.